The rows below give T cell receptor beta chains drawn from one sample of a study of CD8+CD57+ T cells in acquired aplastic anemia. MiXCR, run by TCRdb on the reads, gives a single entry per CDR3 protein. The data contain 350,000 to 450,000 distinct CDR3 sequences, roughly 64% of them singletons. The specimen was sorted CD4+, CD8+, or CD8+CD57+ T cells (not recorded which) from PBMCs. The receptors here all came from a human donor in good health, serving as a control. Both conserved end residues are part of each CDR3. The order of the fields is V gene, J gene, clone size, D gene, CDR3 protein, CDR3 DNA. The D gene is left open where the match is weak. Rows give clone size only sometimes, using once, few, many, or a class for an expanded clone.

v_gene: TRBV7-6; j_gene: TRBJ1-2; abundance: -; d_gene: TRBD1; CDR3aa: CASSLDVTGGDYTF; CDR3nt: TGTGCCAGCAGCTTAGATGTTACAGGGGGCGACTACACCTTC
v_gene: TRBV29-1; j_gene: TRBJ1-2; abundance: many; d_gene: -; CDR3aa: CSVGKEYGYTF; CDR3nt: TGCAGCGTTGGGAAGGAATATGGCTACACCTTC
v_gene: TRBV9; j_gene: TRBJ2-3; abundance: -; d_gene: -; CDR3aa: CASSQGHWPSSTF; CDR3nt: TGTGCCAGCAGCCAAGGACATTGGCCGAGCAGTACTTTT
v_gene: TRBV5-5; j_gene: TRBJ1-4; abundance: many; d_gene: -; CDR3aa: CASSLVAGLNEKLFF; CDR3nt: TGTGCCAGCAGCTTGGTGGCTGGGCTTAATGAAAAACTGTTTTTT
v_gene: TRBV5-1; j_gene: TRBJ2-1; abundance: many; d_gene: TRBD2; CDR3aa: CASSQGLVNSYNEQFF; CDR3nt: TGCGCCAGCAGCCAGGGACTAGTGAACTCCTACAATGAGCAGTTCTTC
v_gene: TRBV15; j_gene: TRBJ1-1; abundance: -; d_gene: TRBD1; CDR3aa: CATSRVAGTGVGTEAFF; CDR3nt: TGTGCCACCAGCAGAGTGGCCGGGACAGGGGTCGGCACTGAAGCTTTCTTT
v_gene: TRBV7-2; j_gene: TRBJ2-2; abundance: -; d_gene: TRBD2; CDR3aa: CASSPGTSIGELFF; CDR3nt: TGTGCCAGCAGCCCCGGGACTAGCATCGGGGAGCTGTTTTTT
v_gene: TRBV12-3/TRBV12-4; j_gene: TRBJ2-1; abundance: -; d_gene: TRBD2; CDR3aa: CASRALPGLAGNYNEQFF; CDR3nt: TGTGCCAGCAGAGCCCTGCCTGGTCTAGCGGGGAACTACAATGAGCAGTTCTTC
v_gene: TRBV5-8; j_gene: TRBJ2-3; abundance: -; d_gene: -; CDR3aa: CASSREGSRGTDTQYF; CDR3nt: TGTGCCAGTAGTAGGGAAGGGAGCCGTGGCACAGATACGCAGTATTTT
v_gene: TRBV2; j_gene: TRBJ1-2; abundance: -; d_gene: -; CDR3aa: CASSEASEWGGYTF; CDR3nt: TGTGCCAGCAGTGAAGCATCGGAATGGGGCGGCTACACCTTC
v_gene: TRBV20-1; j_gene: TRBJ1-1; abundance: -; d_gene: -; CDR3aa: CSARDRGNTEAFF; CDR3nt: TGCAGTGCTAGAGACAGGGGGAACACTGAAGCTTTCTTT
v_gene: TRBV12-3/TRBV12-4; j_gene: TRBJ1-6; abundance: -; d_gene: -; CDR3aa: CASRSVLGGSLHF; CDR3nt: TGTGCCAGCAGGTCAGTCCTGGGCGGGTCGCTTCACTTT
v_gene: TRBV24-1; j_gene: TRBJ2-1; abundance: -; d_gene: TRBD1; CDR3aa: CATSDDRAQFF; CDR3nt: TGTGCCACCAGTGATGACAGGGCTCAGTTCTTC
v_gene: TRBV9; j_gene: TRBJ1-5; abundance: -; d_gene: -; CDR3aa: CASSANRGGGEHQHF; CDR3nt: TGTGCCAGCAGCGCCAACCGCGGGGGCGGGGAGCACCAGCATTTT
v_gene: TRBV7-2; j_gene: TRBJ2-3; abundance: many; d_gene: -; CDR3aa: CASSSSADGSTDTQYF; CDR3nt: TGTGCCAGCAGCTCGTCGGCGGATGGGAGCACAGATACGCAGTATTTT
v_gene: TRBV9; j_gene: TRBJ2-2; abundance: once; d_gene: -; CDR3aa: CASSSGRAYGELFF; CDR3nt: TGTGCCAGCAGCTCCGGCAGGGCCTACGGGGAGCTGTTTTTT
v_gene: TRBV2; j_gene: TRBJ1-5; abundance: -; d_gene: -; CDR3aa: CASKQDTGCWQPLHF; CDR3nt: TGTGCCAGCAAGCAAGATACGGGGTGTTGGCAGCCCCTGCATTTT
v_gene: TRBV25-1; j_gene: TRBJ2-7; abundance: -; d_gene: -; CDR3aa: CASSRGGGGTKNEQYF; CDR3nt: TGTGCCAGCAGCAGGGGGGGCGGGGGGACCAAAAACGAGCAGTACTTC
v_gene: TRBV19; j_gene: TRBJ2-1; abundance: -; d_gene: -; CDR3aa: CASSLIGARMVREQFF; CDR3nt: TGTGCCAGTAGCCTCATTGGGGCTAGAATGGTCCGTGAGCAGTTCTTC
v_gene: TRBV12-3/TRBV12-4; j_gene: TRBJ1-6; abundance: -; d_gene: -; CDR3aa: CATTGFSGDNSPLHF; CDR3nt: TGTGCCACCACCGGGTTTTCAGGGGATAATTCACCCCTCCACTTT
v_gene: TRBV7-9; j_gene: TRBJ1-4; abundance: -; d_gene: -; CDR3aa: CASSLAGAGNVDLLFF; CDR3nt: TGTGCCAGCAGCTTGGCTGGCGCGGGGAATGTAGACCTCCTGTTTTTT
v_gene: TRBV9; j_gene: TRBJ2-1; abundance: -; d_gene: -; CDR3aa: CASSAPLTNGEQFF; CDR3nt: TGTGCCAGCAGCGCACCGTTGACTAACGGGGAGCAGTTCTTC
v_gene: TRBV6-2/TRBV6-3; j_gene: TRBJ2-7; abundance: many; d_gene: TRBD1; CDR3aa: CASGEGQTGEQYF; CDR3nt: TGTGCCAGCGGTGAGGGACAGACCGGCGAGCAGTACTTC
v_gene: TRBV20-1; j_gene: TRBJ2-7; abundance: -; d_gene: TRBD2; CDR3aa: CSAGVTSGGEQYF; CDR3nt: TGCAGTGCAGGGGTGACTAGCGGGGGGGAGCAGTACTTC
v_gene: TRBV25-1; j_gene: TRBJ1-2; abundance: once; d_gene: -; CDR3aa: CASSVATGTAYGYTF; CDR3nt: TGTGCCAGCAGTGTCGCAACGGGGACTGCGTATGGCTACACCTTC
v_gene: TRBV19; j_gene: TRBJ1-2; abundance: few; d_gene: TRBD1; CDR3aa: CASSVTGTEANYGYTF; CDR3nt: TGTGCCAGTAGTGTCACCGGGACAGAAGCTAACTATGGCTACACCTTC
v_gene: TRBV7-2; j_gene: TRBJ1-2; abundance: -; d_gene: -; CDR3aa: CACSLTQVDYSYTF; CDR3nt: TGTGCCTGCAGCTTAACTCAGGTGGACTATAGCTACACCTTC
v_gene: TRBV19; j_gene: TRBJ1-2; abundance: -; d_gene: TRBD1; CDR3aa: CASSPYRGSGAYTF; CDR3nt: TGTGCCAGTAGTCCTTACAGGGGTAGTGGGGCCTACACCTTC
v_gene: TRBV25-1; j_gene: TRBJ2-3; abundance: few; d_gene: -; CDR3aa: CASRESAGSGPTDTQYF; CDR3nt: TGTGCCAGCAGGGAATCAGCGGGTAGCGGCCCCACAGATACGCAGTATTTT
v_gene: TRBV2; j_gene: TRBJ1-1; abundance: -; d_gene: -; CDR3aa: CASREVSFTGTEAFF; CDR3nt: TGTGCCAGCAGAGAAGTTAGTTTTACTGGCACTGAAGCTTTCTTT
v_gene: TRBV28; j_gene: TRBJ1-5; abundance: many; d_gene: -; CDR3aa: CASSSPPGYGSDQPQHF; CDR3nt: TGTGCCAGCAGTTCCCCCCCGGGGTACGGGAGTGATCAGCCCCAGCATTTT
v_gene: TRBV2; j_gene: TRBJ1-2; abundance: -; d_gene: -; CDR3aa: CASSLRLVYYGYTF; CDR3nt: TGTGCCAGCAGCTTGCGTCTGGTTTACTATGGCTACACCTTC
v_gene: TRBV25-1; j_gene: TRBJ2-2; abundance: -; d_gene: -; CDR3aa: CASSALGVHGELFF; CDR3nt: TGTGCCAGCAGTGCCTTGGGGGTCCACGGGGAGCTGTTTTTT
v_gene: TRBV7-3; j_gene: TRBJ2-3; abundance: -; d_gene: -; CDR3aa: CASSLSGGACLRAF; CDR3nt: TGTGCCAGCAGTTTAAGTGGGGGGGCATGTCTACGAGCATTT
v_gene: TRBV7-2; j_gene: TRBJ2-6; abundance: -; d_gene: -; CDR3aa: CASSLTAVGFGAHVLTF; CDR3nt: TGCGCCAGCAGCTTAACGGCGGTCGGTTTTGGGGCACACGTCCTGACTTTC
v_gene: TRBV2; j_gene: TRBJ2-7; abundance: -; d_gene: -; CDR3aa: CASTDSNYSYEQYF; CDR3nt: TGTGCCAGCACCGACAGTAATTACTCCTACGAGCAGTACTTC
v_gene: TRBV2; j_gene: TRBJ2-1; abundance: -; d_gene: -; CDR3aa: CASSIMGGRNPYEQYFF; CDR3nt: TGTGCCAGCAGTATAATGGGGGGCAGGAACCCCTACGAGCAGTACTTCTTC
v_gene: TRBV11-2; j_gene: TRBJ2-1; abundance: -; d_gene: -; CDR3aa: CASSLEHPQIYNEQFF; CDR3nt: TGTGCCAGCAGCTTAGAGCACCCCCAAATCTACAATGAGCAGTTCTTC
v_gene: TRBV5-1; j_gene: TRBJ2-3; abundance: -; d_gene: -; CDR3aa: CASSLADRTEYF; CDR3nt: TGCGCCAGCAGCTTGGCCGACAGGACAGAGTATTTT
v_gene: TRBV5-4; j_gene: TRBJ1-5; abundance: -; d_gene: -; CDR3aa: CASSSQNRMSQPQHF; CDR3nt: TGTGCCAGCAGCTCCCAAAACAGGATGAGTCAGCCCCAGCATTTT
v_gene: TRBV7-8; j_gene: TRBJ2-7; abundance: -; d_gene: -; CDR3aa: CASSPRLTDTQYFF; CDR3nt: TGTGCCAGCAGCCCGCGACTGACAGATACGCAGTATTTTTTC
v_gene: TRBV7-2; j_gene: TRBJ2-5; abundance: -; d_gene: TRBD2; CDR3aa: CASSSGGGAEYQETQYF; CDR3nt: TGTGCCAGCAGCAGCGGGGGCGGGGCAGAGTACCAAGAGACCCAGTACTTC
v_gene: TRBV12-3/TRBV12-4; j_gene: TRBJ1-1; abundance: -; d_gene: TRBD1; CDR3aa: CASSSGQGAQVAFF; CDR3nt: TGTGCCAGCAGTTCGGGACAGGGGGCGCAGGTAGCTTTCTTT
v_gene: TRBV10-3; j_gene: TRBJ2-6; abundance: -; d_gene: -; CDR3aa: CAISGPQGTGVAGANVLTF; CDR3nt: TGTGCCATCAGTGGGCCCCAAGGGACCGGGGTAGCTGGGGCCAACGTCCTGACTTTC
v_gene: TRBV29-1; j_gene: TRBJ2-5; abundance: -; d_gene: -; CDR3aa: CSVDWGPSPQYF; CDR3nt: TGCAGCGTTGATTGGGGACCGTCTCCCCAGTACTTC
v_gene: TRBV5-8; j_gene: TRBJ2-7; abundance: -; d_gene: -; CDR3aa: CASSSTRRPSYEQYF; CDR3nt: TGTGCCAGCAGCTCTACGAGACGGCCCTCCTACGAGCAGTACTTC
v_gene: TRBV9; j_gene: TRBJ2-3; abundance: -; d_gene: TRBD1; CDR3aa: CASSLPPGQDRSF; CDR3nt: TGTGCCAGCAGCTTACCTCCGGGACAGGATCGCTCCTTT
v_gene: TRBV7-9; j_gene: TRBJ1-2; abundance: many; d_gene: TRBD1; CDR3aa: CASSLGQGPQNGYTF; CDR3nt: TGTGCCAGCAGCCTAGGACAGGGGCCCCAAAATGGCTACACCTTC
v_gene: TRBV7-2; j_gene: TRBJ2-7; abundance: -; d_gene: -; CDR3aa: CASSQSVLAAHYYYF; CDR3nt: TGTGCCAGCAGCCAATCGGTACTAGCAGCCCATTACTATTACTTC
v_gene: TRBV20-1; j_gene: TRBJ1-6; abundance: -; d_gene: -; CDR3aa: CSADSEGTYNSPLHF; CDR3nt: TGCAGTGCGGACAGCGAAGGTACCTATAATTCACCCCTCCACTTT
v_gene: TRBV6-2/TRBV6-3; j_gene: TRBJ2-5; abundance: -; d_gene: TRBD2; CDR3aa: CATRALAGGEETQYF; CDR3nt: TGTGCCACCAGGGCCCTAGCGGGGGGTGAAGAGACCCAGTACTTC
v_gene: TRBV7-7; j_gene: TRBJ1-2; abundance: -; d_gene: TRBD1; CDR3aa: CASRSRSGGLKYIF; CDR3nt: TGTGCCAGCCGCTCAAGGTCAGGGGGTCTTAAGTACATCTTC
v_gene: TRBV19; j_gene: TRBJ2-1; abundance: -; d_gene: TRBD2; CDR3aa: CASSILGTSASYNEQFF; CDR3nt: TGTGCCAGTAGTATTCTGGGGACTAGCGCCTCCTACAATGAGCAGTTCTTC
v_gene: TRBV5-8; j_gene: TRBJ2-5; abundance: -; d_gene: -; CDR3aa: CASSLVAGRETQYF; CDR3nt: TGTGCCAGCAGTTTAGTGGCAGGGAGGGAGACCCAGTACTTC
v_gene: TRBV20-1; j_gene: TRBJ1-1; abundance: -; d_gene: -; CDR3aa: CSARTGRNEAEAFF; CDR3nt: TGCAGTGCTAGAACCGGCAGAAATGAGGCTGAAGCTTTCTTT
v_gene: TRBV10-1; j_gene: TRBJ1-3; abundance: -; d_gene: -; CDR3aa: CASSARGAGNTIYF; CDR3nt: TGCGCCAGCAGTGCCAGGGGTGCCGGAAACACCATATATTTT
v_gene: TRBV20-1; j_gene: TRBJ1-1; abundance: -; d_gene: TRBD1; CDR3aa: CSAGDDRGGRNTEAFF; CDR3nt: TGCAGTGCTGGAGATGACAGGGGAGGGAGGAACACTGAAGCTTTCTTT
v_gene: TRBV6-1; j_gene: TRBJ1-2; abundance: -; d_gene: -; CDR3aa: CASSYKGGGNYGYTF; CDR3nt: TGTGCCAGCAGTTACAAGGGAGGTGGTAACTATGGCTACACCTTC
v_gene: TRBV7-8; j_gene: TRBJ1-6; abundance: -; d_gene: -; CDR3aa: CASSSEDAVPTKYPLHF; CDR3nt: TGTGCCAGCAGCTCAGAGGATGCGGTACCCACTAAGTACCCCCTCCACTTT